The 17 T cell receptor beta chains presented below share a single source sample, sequenced in a study of blood T cells in healthy people across ages. Together with a sample-barcoded 5' primer, a J-beta primer mix was included in a second PCR lasting about 7 to 11 cycles. TCRdb analysed the 5' RACE reads with MiXCR anew, one entry per CDR3 protein. The sample lists over 600,000 distinct CDR3 sequences, around 43% seen once, with around 30% in the top ten. The specimen sequenced was blood. These receptors came from a man older than 75 in good health.

This clonotype was counted between two and nine times. The gene calls are TRBV7-2 and TRBJ2-7, with no clear D. Trimming shortened V by 4 bases and J by 0 bases, and 10 bases separated the two germline ends. The length of the CDR3 is 14 residues. The V gene's germline CDR1 is SGHTA and CDR2 FQGNSA. CDR3 loop: CASSSEYSSYEQYF. The CDR3 DNA sequence: TGTGCCAGCAGCTCTGAGTACAGCTCCTACGAGCAGTACTTC.

This clonotype was counted only a few times. This chain connects TRBV20-1 to TRBJ2-4; TRBD2 agrees at 9 bases. The DNA end is a closer match to TRBJ2-5, so the J assignment may be wrong. The length of the CDR3 is 14 residues. Germline V CDR1 and CDR2: DFQATT, SNEGSKA (reference sequence). CDR3 sequence: CSAGGGGNSETQYF. CDR3 sequence (DNA): TGCAGTGCTGGCGGGGGGGGGAACTCTGAGACCCAGTACTTC.

The chain has TRBV28 and TRBJ1-1; 7 positions agree with TRBD1. Trimming removed 7 bases from V and 10 bases from J; junction bases left unmatched: 15. Germline CDR1 and CDR2: MDHEN and SYDVKM. This CDR3 contains 14 residues. The CDR3 is CASNLRARGRRAFF. CDR3 bases: TGTGCCAGCAACTTACGGGCCAGGGGGAGGAGAGCTTTCTTT.

The chain employs TRBV7-2 and TRBJ2-5; 11 bases align to TRBD2. The ends lost 5 bases at V and 11 bases at J; junction bases unmatched: 10. The CDR3 contains 14 residues. Germline CDR1 and CDR2: SGHTA and FQGNSA. The CDR3 bases are TGTGCCAGCAGCAGCGGACTAGCGGGCTACGGGCAGTACTTC. This gives the protein CASSSGLAGYGQYF.

This clonotype turned up a few times. The CDR3 DNA is TGTGCCATCAGTGAGATTTTTAATGGTGGCTACACCTTC. This translates into CAISEIFNGGYTF. The J gene is TRBJ1-2, the V gene TRBV10-3; D unresolved. The CDR3 spans 13 residues. The V and J ends lost 2 bases and 7 bases respectively, with 11 bases between them. Germline CDR1 is ENHRY and CDR2 is SYGVKD.

The V gene is TRBV18, the J gene TRBJ2-1; maybe TRBD1 (5 bases). Germline V lookup: CDR1 KGHSH, CDR2 LQKENI. The CDR3 loop spans 16 amino acids. Trimming shortened V by 4 bases and J by 0 bases, and 13 bases separated the two germline ends. In DNA, the CDR3 is TGTGCCAGCTCACTTCGACAGTCTGGCTCCTACAATGAGCAGTTCTTC. It encodes CASSLRQSGSYNEQFF.

The CDR3 coding sequence is TGCGCCAGCAGCCTGGGCTCAGGGTTGGAGACCCAGTACTTC. Protein product: CASSLGSGLETQYF. The chain carries TRBV5-1 and TRBJ2-5; the D gene is possibly TRBD1 (5 bases). This CDR3 has 14 residues. Trimming left V 4 bases short and J 5 bases short, with 15 bases between. In germline, CDR1 is SGHRS, CDR2 YFSETQ.

The chain combines TRBV4-3 with TRBJ2-4; D perhaps matches TRBD2 (5 bases). Trimming pared 0 bases from V and 13 bases from J, leaving 22 bases between. This CDR3 contains 16 residues. CDR1 and CDR2 (germline): LGHNA, YSLEER. CDR3 amino acids: CASSQDSSRGYLEQYF. The DNA of the CDR3 is TGCGCCAGCAGCCAAGATTCATCCAGAGGGTACCTTGAGCAGTACTTC.

The table lists this clonotype with many counts. The chain carries TRBV7-2 and TRBJ2-7; TRBD1 or TRBD2 may be the D gene (5 bases each). The V gene's germline CDR1 is SGHTA and CDR2 FQGNSA. V dropped 8 bases and J dropped 2 bases, with 13 bases sitting between them. The CDR3 totals 13 residues. CDR3 sequence: CASSRDGAYEQYF. CDR3 nucleotides: TGTGCCAGCTCTCGGGACGGAGCCTACGAGCAGTACTTC.

The V and J genes are TRBV27 and TRBJ2-5; D ambiguous. V lost 7 bases to trimming and J lost 11 bases, with 20 bases between them. The CDR3 runs 13 residues. Germline lookup yields CDR1 MNHEY and CDR2 SMNVEV (reference sequence). DNA for the CDR3: TGTGCCAGCAAGGTGTACCAGAACAATGAGCAGTACTTC. Amino acid sequence: CASKVYQNNEQYF.

In the case of this clonotype: A much larger clone lies one base from this, so it may be a read error. The chain is built from TRBV3-1 and TRBJ1-3; D possibly corresponds to TRBD1 (5 bases). Trimming pared 8 bases from V and 0 bases from J, leaving 20 bases between. The CDR3 runs 17 residues. Germline loops: CDR1 LGHDT, CDR2 YNNKEL (reference sequence). The CDR3 nucleotides read TGTGCCAGCGGCCCAACGACTACAGGCATCTCTGGAAACACCATATATTTT. Translation gives CASGPTTTGISGNTIYF.

This clonotype came up a few times. The chain has TRBV5-1 and TRBJ2-1; 10 bases map to TRBD1. This CDR3 region has 15 residues. The germline CDR1 and CDR2 sequences are SGHRS and YFSETQ. With V trimmed by 4 bases and J by 4 bases, 5 bases remained unmatched. CDR3 in DNA: TGCGCCAGCAGCCAGACAGGGGGCAGGTACAATGAGCAGTTCTTC. Amino acid sequence: CASSQTGGRYNEQFF.

The chain is built from TRBV27 and TRBJ2-1, with D perhaps TRBD1 (6 bases). The V gene's germline CDR1 is MNHEY and CDR2 SMNVEV (reference sequence). Trimming cost V 9 bases and J 1 base, with 13 bases left between them. This CDR3 has 14 amino acids. CDR3 sequence: CARGTGLSYNEQFF. In DNA form, the CDR3 reads TGTGCCAGAGGAACAGGGTTGTCCTACAATGAGCAGTTCTTC.

The chain joins TRBV6-2 or TRBV6-3 to TRBJ2-7, with 9 bases matching TRBD2. Germline V lookup: CDR1 MNHEY, CDR2 SVGEGT. This CDR3 region has 16 residues. V lost 6 bases, J lost 0 bases, and 9 bases stayed unmatched. CDR3 nucleotides: TGTGCCAGCAGACGCGAGCGTAGCGGGAGCTCCTACGAGCAGTACTTC. It is translated as CASRRERSGSSYEQYF.

V and J are TRBV30 and TRBJ1-1; D unresolved. Trimming took off 1 base at V and 1 base at J, with 7 bases between the two ends. Per the germline V gene, CDR1 is GTSNPN and CDR2 is SVGIG (reference sequence). The CDR3 spans 13 residues. The CDR3 here is CAWSARPNTEAFF. In DNA, the CDR3 is TGTGCCTGGAGTGCCCGACCGAACACTGAAGCTTTCTTT. Using reference TRBV30 and TRBJ1-1 for the parts outside the CDR3, the full variable domain is SQTIHQWPATLVQPVGSPLSLECTVEGTSNPNLYWYRQAAGRGLQLLFYSVGIGQISSEVPQNLSASRPQDRQFILSSKKLLLSDSGFYLCAWSARPNTEAFFGQGTRLTVV.

The chain has TRBV2 and TRBJ1-2; D not certain. Germline values: CDR1 SNHLY, CDR2 FYNNEI. V shed 4 bases and J shed 7 bases, with 16 bases lying between them. The CDR3 consists of 14 residues. CDR3 DNA sequence: TGTGCCAGCAGTGCTGAGCGGTTGAAGGGTGGCTACACCTTC. It yields the protein CASSAERLKGGYTF.

The V call is TRBV9, the J call TRBJ2-1; TRBD2 matches 10 bases. This CDR3 is 16 amino acids long. V shed 3 bases and J 3 bases; nucleotides not matched to a gene: 6. Germline V lookup: CDR1 SGDLS, CDR2 YYNGEE. The chain's CDR3 is CASSGGIAGGYNEQFF. The CDR3 coding sequence is TGTGCCAGCAGCGGAGGGATAGCGGGGGGCTACAATGAGCAGTTCTTC.